The next 11 T cell receptor beta chains were all read from a single sample in a study of blood T cell repertoires in COVID-19. TCRdb keeps only in-frame clones here, not all; method: immunoSEQ multiplex PCR. The data hold approximately 310,000 clones, with around 84% observed a single time. The sequenced sample consisted of PBMCs or T cells enriched from blood (not recorded which). These receptors all stem from a woman aged 25 to 39 who had been exposed to COVID-19.

The gene calls are TRBV11-2 and TRBJ2-7, with 8 positions matching TRBD2. The CDR3 contains 14 residues. With 3 bases clipped from V and 2 bases from J, the junction kept 3 bases outside the gene matches. The germline gives CDR1 SGHAT, CDR2 FQNNGV. The CDR3 sequence: CASSFKAGAYEQYF. The DNA of the CDR3 is TGTGCCAGCAGCTTCAAAGCGGGAGCCTACGAGCAGTACTTC.

The chain employs TRBV9 and TRBJ1-1; TRBD1 might be the D (6 bases). This CDR3 has 12 residues. The V end was cut by 3 bases, the J end by 3 bases, with 6 bases between. Germline V gives CDR1 SGDLS, CDR2 YYNGEE. The CDR3 DNA reads TGTGCCAGCAGCGGGACAGACACTGAAGCTTTCTTT. It codes for CASSGTDTEAFF.

J is TRBJ2-3 and V is TRBV23-1, with TRBD1 matching over 8 bases. TRBV23-1 is an ORF, and what it does is uncertain. The length of the CDR3 is 15 residues. Germline trimming cut 6 bases from V and 4 bases from J; bases unmatched to any gene: 9. This CDR3 reads CASRPGTGYSDTQYF. The CDR3 bases are TGCGCCAGCAGACCCGGGACAGGCTACTCAGATACGCAGTATTTT.

The chain employs TRBV9 and TRBJ1-5; possibly TRBD1 for D (6 bases). Per germline, CDR1 SGDLS and CDR2 YYNGEE. V was cut by 4 bases and J by 0 bases, with 11 bases left in between. This CDR3 region has 15 residues. The DNA for the CDR3 is TGTGCCAGCAGCAGAGACAGGTATAGCAATCAGCCCCAGCATTTT. Its protein product is CASSRDRYSNQPQHF.

This clone was seen just once. This chain links TRBV5-4 with TRBJ1-1, with TRBD1 as a possible D gene (5 bases). The CDR3 loop spans 15 amino acids. V lost 0 bases and J lost 0, with 9 bases in between. Germline CDR1 is SGHNT and CDR2 is YYREEE (reference sequence). CDR3 nucleotides: TGTGCCAGCAGCTTGGGGGGCTCAGTGAACACTGAAGCTTTCTTT. This codes for CASSLGGSVNTEAFF.

The rearrangement links TRBV28 to TRBJ2-7, with 9 bases matching TRBD2. The germline V gene has CDR1 MDHEN and CDR2 SYDVKM. V lost 6 bases, J lost 3 bases, and 3 bases stayed unmatched. The CDR3 is made up of 13 amino acids. CDR3 protein: CASRGTSRYEQYF. The CDR3 bases are TGTGCCAGCAGGGGGACTAGCCGCTACGAGCAGTACTTC. The full variable domain, rest sourced from reference TRBV28 and TRBJ2-7, is DVKVTQSSRYLVKRTGEKVFLECVQDMDHENMFWYRQDPGLGLRLIYFSYDVKMKEKGDIPEGYSVSREKKERFSLILESASTNQTSMYLCASRGTSRYEQYFGPGTRLTVT.

This clone has only one observation. The J gene is TRBJ2-3, the V gene TRBV30; 7 bases align to TRBD1. The CDR3 length is 13 residues. Germline V gene sequence: CDR1 GTSNPN, CDR2 SVGIG (reference sequence). The J segment lost 1 base and the V segment lost 5 bases, leaving 3 bases of the junction unmatched. The CDR3 bases are TGTGCCTGGTCAGGACAGGGCACAGATACGCAGTATTTT. Translating gives CAWSGQGTDTQYF.

This clone was observed once. The gene calls are TRBV7-8 and TRBJ1-1; a possible D gene is TRBD1 (5 bases). V was clipped by 1 base and J by 0 bases, with 12 bases between them. CDR1 is SGHVS, CDR2 FQNEAQ, per germline. The CDR3 spans 16 residues. For the CDR3, the DNA is TGTGCCAGCAGCTTAGGCGGGGGGAGGTTGAACACTGAAGCTTTCTTT. Its protein is CASSLGGGRLNTEAFF. The full variable domain, in which reference TRBV7-8 and TRBJ1-1 provide the parts outside the CDR3, is GAGVSQSPRYKVAKRGQDVALRCDPISGHVSLFWYQQALGQGPEFLTYFQNEAQLDKSGLPSDRFFAERPEGSVSTLKIQRTQQEDSAVYLCASSLGGGRLNTEAFFGQGTRLTVV.

The V and J genes are TRBV30 and TRBJ1-6, with 7 bases matching TRBD1. Germline loops: CDR1 GTSNPN, CDR2 SVGIG (reference sequence). V shed 1 base and J 4 bases; nucleotides not matched to a gene: 4. The CDR3 consists of 15 residues. CDR3 in DNA: TGTGCCTGGAGTGGGGACAGAAAATATAATTCACCCCTCCACTTT. The encoded protein is CAWSGDRKYNSPLHF.

The chain recombines TRBV7-9 with TRBJ1-1, with 10 bases that match TRBD1. V lost 5 bases to trimming and J lost 5 bases; unmatched junction nucleotides: 8. This CDR3 contains 15 residues. Germline V lookup: CDR1 SEHNR, CDR2 FQNEAQ (reference sequence). Here the CDR3 reads CASSTRQGAETEAFF. The DNA of the CDR3 is TGTGCCAGCAGCACGAGACAGGGGGCTGAAACTGAAGCTTTCTTT.

This clone was seen ten or more times. The chain is built from TRBV6-2 or TRBV6-3 and TRBJ1-2, with 8 bases aligning to TRBD1. Germline loops: CDR1 MNHEY, CDR2 SVGEGT. The junction had 11 bases not matched to a gene; V was cut back by 4 bases and J by 4 bases. The length of the CDR3 is 16 residues. CDR3 bases: TGTGCCAGCAGTTCGATCAAGGCAGGGGGCTTCTATGGCTACACCTTC. It translates to CASSSIKAGGFYGYTF.